These T cell receptor beta chains were read from a single sample in a study of spatial heterogeneity in lung cancer. TCRdb independently ran MiXCR on the 5' RACE reads; one entry per CDR3 protein. The table has tens of thousands of distinct CDR3 sequences, around 3.1% seen once; the top ten hold 35% to 40%. This specimen consisted of normal lung tissue next to the tumor, obtained at surgery. These receptors all come from a male donor with early-stage non-small cell lung cancer. CDR3s include the opening cysteine and the closing phenylalanine or tryptophan. The D gene is left open where the match is weak. Expanded clones are given a class, and other clones once, few, many or no size at all.

>TRBV18|TRBD1|.|TRBJ1-1
CASSPGQGGVGTEAFF
TGTGCCAGCTCACCCGGACAGGGAGGCGTGGGGACTGAAGCTTTCTTT
>TRBV18|.|many|TRBJ2-5
CASSPQRGEETQYF
TGTGCCAGCTCACCCCAGAGGGGGGAAGAGACCCAGTACTTC
>TRBV6-5|.|many|TRBJ2-2
CASTSTATNTGELFF
TGTGCCAGCACCTCTACGGCTACGAACACCGGGGAGCTGTTTTTT
>TRBV3-1|TRBD2|many|TRBJ2-7
CASSRSLAGVEIYEQYF
TGTGCCAGCAGCCGGTCACTAGCGGGAGTTGAGATCTACGAGCAGTACTTC
>TRBV2|TRBD2|many|TRBJ2-5
CASSRNGGTETQYF
TGTGCCAGCAGTCGAAACGGGGGGACGGAGACCCAGTACTTC
>TRBV6-1|.|many|TRBJ2-3
CASSEAFMVGDTQYF
TGTGCCAGCAGTGAAGCGTTCATGGTCGGAGATACGCAGTATTTT
>TRBV6-5|.|many|TRBJ1-2
CASSSSMWDNYGYTF
TGTGCCAGCAGTAGCTCGATGTGGGATAACTATGGCTACACCTTC
>TRBV30|.|many|TRBJ1-1
CAWSVDTWGYTEAFF
TGTGCCTGGAGTGTAGACACTTGGGGGTACACTGAAGCTTTCTTT
>TRBV5-5|TRBD1|few|TRBJ2-7
CASSLGTGGLEQYF
TGTGCCAGCAGCTTAGGGACAGGGGGACTCGAGCAGTACTTC
>TRBV5-1|.|many|TRBJ2-6
CASRGVDWANVLTF
TGCGCCAGCAGGGGGGTGGACTGGGCCAACGTCCTGACTTTC
>TRBV25-1|TRBD1|.|TRBJ2-7
CASAGQGNDEQYF
TGTGCCAGCGCGGGACAGGGGAATGACGAGCAGTACTTC
>TRBV12-3/TRBV12-4|.|many|TRBJ2-7
CASSLALGQVSPVF
TGTGCCAGCAGTTTAGCGCTCGGGCAGGTGTCCCCCGTATTC
>TRBV6-2/TRBV6-3|TRBD1|many|TRBJ1-2
CASRTGDGSYGYTF
TGTGCCAGCAGGACAGGGGATGGGAGCTATGGCTACACCTTC
>TRBV6-2/TRBV6-3|.|many|TRBJ1-1
CASSYGFGGPMNTEAFF
TGTGCCAGCAGTTACGGGTTCGGGGGGCCCATGAACACTGAAGCTTTCTTT
>TRBV20-1|.|many|TRBJ2-2
CSAPFPLQTGELFF
TGCAGTGCTCCCTTTCCTTTGCAGACCGGGGAGCTGTTTTTT
>TRBV10-3|.|many|TRBJ2-3
CAISESSRWGRTDTQYF
TGTGCCATCAGTGAGTCAAGTCGGTGGGGTCGCACAGATACGCAGTATTTT
>TRBV27|.|many|TRBJ1-4
CASKGYEKLFF
TGTGCCAGCAAAGGTTATGAAAAACTGTTTTTT
>TRBV7-6|.|many|TRBJ2-5
CASSPGTQEETQYF
TGTGCCAGCAGCCCCGGGACACAAGAAGAGACCCAGTACTTC
>TRBV7-9|.|many|TRBJ2-7
CAVLQHYEQYF
TGTGCCGTTCTACAGCACTACGAGCAGTACTTC
>TRBV20-1|.|many|TRBJ2-6
CSASHREGSGANVLTF
TGCAGTGCTAGTCACAGAGAGGGCTCTGGGGCCAACGTCCTGACTTTC
>TRBV7-8|.|many|TRBJ1-3
CASSSDSPPGNTIYF
TGTGCCAGCAGCTCAGACTCCCCGCCTGGAAACACCATATATTTT
>TRBV28|.|many|TRBJ1-5
CASSFWSSNQPQHF
TGTGCCAGCAGTTTTTGGTCTAGCAATCAGCCCCAGCATTTT
>TRBV7-2|TRBD2|many|TRBJ2-1
CASSLNLAGGPRSYNEQFF
TGTGCCAGCAGCTTAAATCTAGCGGGGGGACCTCGCTCCTACAATGAGCAGTTCTTC
>TRBV21-1|.|many|TRBJ2-7
CASSKVRTSGTLYEQYF
TGTGCCAGCAGCAAGGTTAGGACTAGCGGGACCCTCTACGAGCAGTACTTC
>TRBV11-3|.|many|TRBJ2-3
CASSLDPTDTQYF
TGTGCCAGCAGCTTAGACCCAACTGATACGCAGTATTTT
>TRBV21-1|.|many|TRBJ2-3
CASSKWLAGVMQYF
TGTGCCAGCAGCAAATGGCTAGCGGGGGTCATGCAGTATTTT
>TRBV5-5|.|many|TRBJ2-7
CASSLNPGAREQYF
TGTGCCAGCAGCTTAAATCCGGGGGCCAGGGAGCAGTACTTC
>TRBV12-3/TRBV12-4|.|many|TRBJ1-5
CASSYGGVEPQHF
TGTGCCAGCAGTTACGGGGGGGTGGAGCCCCAGCATTTT
>TRBV12-3/TRBV12-4|.|many|TRBJ2-6
CASSSRGANVLTF
TGTGCCAGCAGTTCCAGAGGGGCCAACGTCCTGACTTTC
>TRBV6-5|TRBD1|.|TRBJ2-7
CASRSGTGIYEQYF
TGTGCCAGCAGGTCCGGGACAGGGATCTACGAGCAGTACTTC
>TRBV4-1|.|many|TRBJ1-5
CASSQGGQQYQPQHF
TGCGCCAGCAGCCAAGGGGGGCAGCAATACCAGCCCCAGCATTTT
>TRBV7-2|.|many|TRBJ2-1
CASRGGASYNEQFF
TGTGCCAGTCGAGGGGGGGCTTCCTACAATGAGCAGTTCTTC
>TRBV10-3|.|many|TRBJ1-1
CAISEPRQAPNTEAFF
TGTGCCATCAGTGAGCCCCGACAGGCTCCGAACACTGAAGCTTTCTTT
>TRBV5-5|TRBD1|few|TRBJ2-2
CASSRTGLNTGELFF
TGTGCCAGCAGTAGGACAGGGCTTAACACCGGGGAGCTGTTTTTT
>TRBV29-1|.|few|TRBJ2-7
CSGLFTYEQYF
TGCAGCGGCCTCTTCACTTACGAGCAGTACTTC
>TRBV2|.|many|TRBJ2-3
CATRAEITDTQYF
TGTGCCACCCGAGCGGAGATCACAGATACGCAGTATTTT
>TRBV5-1|.|many|TRBJ2-2
CASSLARGANTGELFF
TGCGCCAGCAGCTTGGCACGGGGCGCGAACACCGGGGAGCTGTTTTTT
>TRBV27|.|many|TRBJ1-5
CASSLTQNSNQPQHF
TGTGCCAGCAGTTTAACGCAGAATAGCAATCAGCCCCAGCATTTT
>TRBV7-2|.|many|TRBJ1-1
CASSLQENTEAFF
TGTGCCAGCAGCCTACAGGAAAACACTGAAGCTTTCTTT
>TRBV3-1|TRBD1|many|TRBJ1-1
CASSQETGVTEAFF
TGTGCCAGCAGCCAAGAGACAGGGGTCACTGAAGCTTTCTTT
>TRBV2|.|many|TRBJ1-2
CASSLIGVEYGYTF
TGTGCCAGCAGTTTAATCGGGGTAGAATATGGCTACACCTTC
>TRBV5-1|.|many|TRBJ2-1
CASRPHGGSSYNEQFF
TGCGCCAGCAGACCTCACGGGGGAAGCTCCTACAATGAGCAGTTCTTC
>TRBV7-2|.|many|TRBJ2-7
CASSETGSSYEQYF
TGTGCCAGCAGCGAAACAGGGAGCTCCTACGAGCAGTACTTC
>TRBV2|.|many|TRBJ2-7
CASSEMRGSYEQYF
TGTGCCAGCAGTGAAATGAGGGGCTCCTACGAGCAGTACTTC
>TRBV14|.|.|TRBJ1-3
CASSPTQAHSGNTIYF
TGTGCCAGCAGCCCGACGCAGGCACACTCTGGAAACACCATATATTTT
>TRBV3-1|.|few|TRBJ2-7
CASSLAEFSYEQYF
TGTGCCAGCAGCCTAGCCGAGTTCTCCTACGAGCAGTACTTC
>TRBV5-1|.|many|TRBJ2-5
CASSIGIYQETQYF
TGCGCCAGCAGCATCGGGATTTACCAAGAGACCCAGTACTTC
>TRBV20-1|.|many|TRBJ2-2
CSALQGADTGELFF
TGCAGTGCCCTACAGGGCGCGGACACCGGGGAGCTGTTTTTT
>TRBV2|.|many|TRBJ2-3
CASSRLAQYF
TGTGCCAGCAGTCGACTAGCGCAGTATTTT
>TRBV4-1|TRBD1|many|TRBJ2-1
CASSQEPGQGYNEQFF
TGCGCCAGCAGCCAAGAACCGGGACAGGGCTACAATGAGCAGTTCTTC
>TRBV5-1|TRBD2|many|TRBJ2-7
CASSLAPASGSSSYEQYF
TGCGCCAGCAGCTTGGCCCCTGCTAGCGGCTCATCCTCCTACGAGCAGTACTTC
>TRBV12-3/TRBV12-4|.|many|TRBJ2-3
CASSPGGAHTQYF
TGTGCCAGCAGTCCCGGCGGGGCTCATACGCAGTATTTT
>TRBV6-1|.|large|TRBJ1-1
CASLGRLNTEAFF
TGTGCCAGCTTGGGACGATTGAACACTGAAGCTTTCTTT
>TRBV11-2|.|many|TRBJ1-3
CASRDIENTIYF
TGTGCCAGCCGGGACATCGAAAACACCATATATTTT
>TRBV29-1|.|many|TRBJ2-1
CSASAGFDNEQFF
TGCAGCGCCAGTGCCGGATTCGACAATGAGCAGTTCTTC
>TRBV28|.|many|TRBJ1-6
CASSFGGGGSYNSPLHF
TGTGCCAGCAGTTTTGGGGGCGGGGGATCCTATAATTCACCCCTCCACTTT
>TRBV25-1|TRBD2|many|TRBJ2-7
CASAHFGGAYEQYF
TGTGCCAGCGCCCACTTCGGGGGGGCCTACGAGCAGTACTTC
>TRBV18|TRBD1|many|TRBJ2-7
CASSTGTGIYEQYF
TGTGCCAGCTCAACCGGGACAGGGATTTACGAGCAGTACTTC
>TRBV29-1|.|many|TRBJ2-3
CSVEEGTSTDTQYF
TGCAGCGTTGAAGAAGGGACTTCGACAGATACGCAGTATTTT